What follows describes a single TCR beta chain. The sample originates from a study of shared T cell receptors in the human thymus. The V and J ends lost 1 base and 0 bases, in that order; junction bases with no gene match: 2. Germline V lookup: CDR1 MNHNS, CDR2 SASEGT. The CDR3 spans 16 residues. The protocol was immunoSEQ multiplex PCR, while the TCRdb copy is restricted to in-frame clones and leaves out a portion. The sample includes 640,000 or so clones, more than 75% seen only once; the top ten take roughly 0.0086%. The same data also went into a second study, on human thymus T cells.

This clonotype was obtained from a boy in the first two years of life with a congenital heart defect. The sequenced sample consisted of thymocytes. V is TRBV6-1 and J is TRBJ1-5; 8 bases align to TRBD1. In DNA form, the CDR3 reads TGTGCCAGCAGTGAAGTGACAGGGGATAGCAATCAGCCCCAGCATTTT. It encodes CASSEVTGDSNQPQHF.